This T cell receptor beta chain was recorded in a study of blood T cell repertoires in COVID-19. Overall study: The cDNA or gDNA used as material had been derived from T cells, B-cell-depleted T cells, or PBMCs.

The CDR3 extends over 16 amino acids. V lost 0 bases, J lost 4 bases, and 15 bases lay in between. Germline V gene lookup returns CDR1 SGDLS and CDR2 YYNGEE. Those who participated ranged in age from about 18 to 89 years and resided in about two dozen US areas. Membership in each cohort depended on participant-reported clinical history. Recovery among Cohort 3 donors was established by two negative PCRs, clearance, or symptom resolution. Sequenced by immunoSEQ multiplex PCR; TCRdb stores in-frame clones only, minus some. Of fewer than 400,000 clones detected, roughly 87% appear once; the ten largest clones hold about 8.9%.

The chain recombines TRBV9 with TRBJ2-3; D might be TRBD1 (7 bases). The receptor's source is a woman aged 18-30 years who had recovered from COVID-19. The sequenced material came from PBMCs or T cells enriched from blood (not recorded which). This chain's CDR3 is CASSVAEGAPPDTQYF. In DNA, the CDR3 is TGTGCCAGCAGCGTAGCGGAGGGGGCGCCCCCAGATACGCAGTATTTT.